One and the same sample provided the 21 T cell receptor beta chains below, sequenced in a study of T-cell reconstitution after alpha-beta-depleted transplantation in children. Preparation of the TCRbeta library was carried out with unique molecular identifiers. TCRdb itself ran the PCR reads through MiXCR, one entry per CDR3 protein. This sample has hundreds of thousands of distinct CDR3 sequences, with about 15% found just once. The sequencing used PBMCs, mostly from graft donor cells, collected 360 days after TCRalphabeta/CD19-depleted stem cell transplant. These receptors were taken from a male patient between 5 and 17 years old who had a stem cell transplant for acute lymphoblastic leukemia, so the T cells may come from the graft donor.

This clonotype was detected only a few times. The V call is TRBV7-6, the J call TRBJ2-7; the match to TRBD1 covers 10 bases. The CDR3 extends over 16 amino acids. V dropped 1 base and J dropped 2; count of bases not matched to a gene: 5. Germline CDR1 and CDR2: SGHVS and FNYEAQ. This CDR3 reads CASSLVGTGDAYEQYF. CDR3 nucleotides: TGTGCCAGCAGCTTAGTGGGGACAGGGGACGCCTACGAGCAGTACTTC.

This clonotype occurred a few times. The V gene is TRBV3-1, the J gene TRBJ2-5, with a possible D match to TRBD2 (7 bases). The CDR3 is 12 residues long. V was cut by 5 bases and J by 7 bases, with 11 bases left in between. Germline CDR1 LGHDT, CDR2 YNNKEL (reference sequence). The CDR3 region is CASSEGGATQYF. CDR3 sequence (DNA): TGTGCCAGCAGCGAAGGGGGGGCGACCCAGTACTTC.

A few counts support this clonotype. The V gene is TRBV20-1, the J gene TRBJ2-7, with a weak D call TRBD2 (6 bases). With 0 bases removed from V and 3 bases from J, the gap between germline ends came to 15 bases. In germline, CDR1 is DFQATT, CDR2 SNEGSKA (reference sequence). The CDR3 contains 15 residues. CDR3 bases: TGCAGTGCTAGAGATCTTGGGGAGGTGGGCTACGAGCAGTACTTC. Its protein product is CSARDLGEVGYEQYF.

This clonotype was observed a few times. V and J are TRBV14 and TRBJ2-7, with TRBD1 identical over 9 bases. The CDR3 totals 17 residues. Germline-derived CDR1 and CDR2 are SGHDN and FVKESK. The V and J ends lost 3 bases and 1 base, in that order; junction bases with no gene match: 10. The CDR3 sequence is CASSQLGPGQGSYEQYF. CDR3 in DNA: TGTGCCAGCAGCCAGTTGGGGCCGGGACAGGGATCCTACGAGCAGTACTTC.

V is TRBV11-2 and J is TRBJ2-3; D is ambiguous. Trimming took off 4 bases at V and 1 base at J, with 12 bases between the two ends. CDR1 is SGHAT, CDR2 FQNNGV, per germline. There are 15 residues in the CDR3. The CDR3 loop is CASSWVKFGTDTQYF. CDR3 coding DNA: TGTGCCAGCAGCTGGGTAAAATTCGGCACAGATACGCAGTATTTT.

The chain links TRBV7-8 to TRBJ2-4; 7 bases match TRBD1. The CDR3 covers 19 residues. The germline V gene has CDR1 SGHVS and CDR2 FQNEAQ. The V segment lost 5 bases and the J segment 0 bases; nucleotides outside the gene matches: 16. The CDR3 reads CASSGPLGQTGLAKNIQYF. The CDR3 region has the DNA TGTGCCAGCAGCGGTCCACTGGGACAGACGGGTTTAGCCAAAAACATTCAGTACTTC.

As DNA, the CDR3 is TGTGCCAGCAGCTTAACGTTAGGAAGCGGGAGTCGCAATGAGCAGTTCTTC. Encoded protein: CASSLTLGSGSRNEQFF. This chain connects TRBV7-3 to TRBJ2-1; 8 bases fit TRBD2. The CDR3 extends over 17 amino acids. The germline V gene has CDR1 SGHTA and CDR2 FQGTGA. J gave up 6 bases and V 0 bases, and 10 bases lay outside the gene matches. The full variable domain, completed using reference TRBV7-3 and TRBJ2-1, is GAGVSQTPSNKVTEKGKYVELRCDPISGHTALYWYRQSLGQGPEFLIYFQGTGAADDSGLPNDRFFAVRPEGSVSTLKIQRTERGDSAVYLCASSLTLGSGSRNEQFFGPGTRLTVL.

CDR3 sequence (DNA): TGCGCCAGCAGCCAAGATCGCGCCAGAGCTTACTACAATGAGCAGTTCTTC. It codes for CASSQDRARAYYNEQFF. The rearrangement joins TRBV4-1 to TRBJ2-1; D not certain. The germline V gene encodes CDR1 MGHRA and CDR2 YSYEKL. The CDR3 is made up of 17 amino acids. V lost 0 bases and J lost 3, with 15 bases in between.

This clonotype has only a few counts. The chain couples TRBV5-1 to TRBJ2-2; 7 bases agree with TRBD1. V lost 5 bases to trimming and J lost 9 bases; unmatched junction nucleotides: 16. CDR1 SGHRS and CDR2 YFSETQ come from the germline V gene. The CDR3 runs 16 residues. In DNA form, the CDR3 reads TGCGCCAGCAGTCTGAGACAGGGTGAATTCTCACGGGAGCTGTTTTTT. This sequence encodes CASSLRQGEFSRELFF.

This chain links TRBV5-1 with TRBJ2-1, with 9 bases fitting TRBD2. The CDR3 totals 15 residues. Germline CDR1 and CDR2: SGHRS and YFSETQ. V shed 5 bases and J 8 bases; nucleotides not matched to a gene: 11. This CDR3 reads CASSFSGSPEDEQFF. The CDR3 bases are TGCGCCAGCAGTTTTAGCGGGAGCCCAGAAGATGAGCAGTTCTTC.

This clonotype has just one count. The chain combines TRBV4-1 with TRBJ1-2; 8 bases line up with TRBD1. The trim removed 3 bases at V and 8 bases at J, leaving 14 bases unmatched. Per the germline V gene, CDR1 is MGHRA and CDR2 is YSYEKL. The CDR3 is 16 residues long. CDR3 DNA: TGCGCCAGCAGCCAGCTCCCCGGACAGGGAAGAGTCGGCTACACCTTC. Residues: CASSQLPGQGRVGYTF.

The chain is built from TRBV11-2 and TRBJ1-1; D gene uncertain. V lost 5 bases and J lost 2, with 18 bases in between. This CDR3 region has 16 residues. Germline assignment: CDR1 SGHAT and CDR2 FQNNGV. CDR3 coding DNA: TGTGCCAGCAGCGGATTCCCCGGGAGTCTCAACACTGAAGCTTTCTTT. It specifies CASSGFPGSLNTEAFF. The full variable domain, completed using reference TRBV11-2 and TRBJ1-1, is EAGVAQSPRYKIIEKRQSVAFWCNPISGHATLYWYQQILGQGPKLLIQFQNNGVVDDSQLPKDRFSAERLKGVDSTLKIQPAKLEDSAVYLCASSGFPGSLNTEAFFGQGTRLTVV.

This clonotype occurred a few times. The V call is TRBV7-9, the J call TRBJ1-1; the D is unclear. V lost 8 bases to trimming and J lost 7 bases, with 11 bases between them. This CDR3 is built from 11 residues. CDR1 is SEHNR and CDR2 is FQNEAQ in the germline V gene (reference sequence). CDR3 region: CASRGLIEAFF. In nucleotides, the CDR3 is TGTGCCAGCCGTGGACTAATTGAAGCTTTCTTT.

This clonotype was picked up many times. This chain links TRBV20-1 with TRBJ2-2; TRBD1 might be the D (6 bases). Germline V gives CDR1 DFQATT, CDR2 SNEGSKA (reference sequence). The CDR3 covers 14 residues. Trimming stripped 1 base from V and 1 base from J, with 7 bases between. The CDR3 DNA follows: TGCAGTGCTAGAGGAGGGGGGAACACCGGGGAGCTGTTTTTT. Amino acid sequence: CSARGGGNTGELFF.

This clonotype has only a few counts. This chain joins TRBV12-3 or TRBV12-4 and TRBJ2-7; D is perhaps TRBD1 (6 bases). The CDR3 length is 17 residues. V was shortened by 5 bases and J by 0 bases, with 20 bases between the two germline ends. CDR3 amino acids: CASSPFHGGSFSYEQYF. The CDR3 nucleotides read TGTGCCAGCAGTCCCTTCCATGGGGGCAGTTTCTCCTACGAGCAGTACTTC.

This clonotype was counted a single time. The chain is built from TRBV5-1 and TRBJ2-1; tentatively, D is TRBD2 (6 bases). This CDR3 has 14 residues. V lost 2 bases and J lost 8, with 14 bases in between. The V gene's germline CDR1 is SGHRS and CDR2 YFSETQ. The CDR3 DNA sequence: TGCGCCAGCAGCTTACGGGGACTCTTCCATGAGCAGTTCTTC. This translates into CASSLRGLFHEQFF.

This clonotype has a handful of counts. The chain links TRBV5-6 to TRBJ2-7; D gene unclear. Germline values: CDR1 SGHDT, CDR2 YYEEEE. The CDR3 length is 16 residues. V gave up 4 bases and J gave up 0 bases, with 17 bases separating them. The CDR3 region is CASSRGRRSSSYEQYF. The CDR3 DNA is TGTGCCAGCAGCCGTGGACGCCGTTCCAGCTCCTACGAGCAGTACTTC. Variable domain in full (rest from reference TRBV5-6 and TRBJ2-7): DAGVTQSPTHLIKTRGQQVTLRCSPKSGHDTVSWYQQALGQGPQFIFQYYEEEERQRGNFPDRFSGHQFPNYSSELNVNALLLGDSALYLCASSRGRRSSSYEQYFGPGTRLTVT.

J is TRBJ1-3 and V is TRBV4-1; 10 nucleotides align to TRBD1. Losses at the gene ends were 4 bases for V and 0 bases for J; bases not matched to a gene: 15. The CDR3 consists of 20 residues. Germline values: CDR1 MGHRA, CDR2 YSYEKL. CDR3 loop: CASSPGPGQGFINSGNTIYF. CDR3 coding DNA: TGCGCCAGCAGCCCAGGTCCGGGACAGGGGTTCATCAACTCTGGAAACACCATATATTTT.

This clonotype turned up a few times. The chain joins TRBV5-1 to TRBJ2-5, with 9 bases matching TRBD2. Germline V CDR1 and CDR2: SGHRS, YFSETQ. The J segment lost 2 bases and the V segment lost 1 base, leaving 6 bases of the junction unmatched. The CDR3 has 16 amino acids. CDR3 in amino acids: CASSLMLAGRQETQYF. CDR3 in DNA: TGCGCCAGCAGCTTGATGCTAGCGGGACGGCAAGAGACCCAGTACTTC.

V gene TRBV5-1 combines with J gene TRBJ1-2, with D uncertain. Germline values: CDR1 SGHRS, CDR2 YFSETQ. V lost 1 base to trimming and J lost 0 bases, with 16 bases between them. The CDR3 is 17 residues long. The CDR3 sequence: CASSLLITVEANYGYTF. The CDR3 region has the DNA TGCGCCAGCAGCTTGCTTATAACAGTGGAAGCTAACTATGGCTACACCTTC.

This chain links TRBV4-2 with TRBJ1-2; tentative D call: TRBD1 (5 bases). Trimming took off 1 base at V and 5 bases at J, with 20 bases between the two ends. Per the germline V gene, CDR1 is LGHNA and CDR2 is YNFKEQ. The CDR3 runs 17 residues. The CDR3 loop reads CASSQVQFSGRAYGYTF. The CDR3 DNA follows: TGTGCCAGCAGCCAAGTCCAATTTTCCGGCAGGGCGTATGGCTACACCTTC.